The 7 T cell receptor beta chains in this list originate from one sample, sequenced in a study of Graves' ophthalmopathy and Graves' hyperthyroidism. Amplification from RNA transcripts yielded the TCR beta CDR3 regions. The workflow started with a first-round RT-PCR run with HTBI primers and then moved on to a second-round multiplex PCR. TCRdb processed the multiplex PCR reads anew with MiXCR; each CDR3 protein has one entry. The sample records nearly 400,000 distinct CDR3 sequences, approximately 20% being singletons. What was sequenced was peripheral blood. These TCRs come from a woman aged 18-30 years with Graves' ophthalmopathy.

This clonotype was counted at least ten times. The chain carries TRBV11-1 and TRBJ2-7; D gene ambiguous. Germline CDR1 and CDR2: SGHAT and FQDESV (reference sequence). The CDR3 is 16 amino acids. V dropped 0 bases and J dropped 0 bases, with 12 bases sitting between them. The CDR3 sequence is CASSLASGFSSYEQYF. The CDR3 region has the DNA TGTGCCAGCAGCTTAGCGTCCGGCTTCAGCTCCTACGAGCAGTACTTC. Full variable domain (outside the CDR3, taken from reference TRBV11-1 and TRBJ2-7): EAEVAQSPRYKITEKSQAVAFWCDPISGHATLYWYRQILGQGPELLVQFQDESVVDDSQLPKDRFSAERLKGVDSTLKIQPAELGDSAMYLCASSLASGFSSYEQYFGPGTRLTVT.

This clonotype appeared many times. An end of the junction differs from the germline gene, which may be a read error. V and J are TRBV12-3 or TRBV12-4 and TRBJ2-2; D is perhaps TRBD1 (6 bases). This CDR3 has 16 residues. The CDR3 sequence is CAGSSFTGKGTGELFF. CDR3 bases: TGTGCCGGCAGTTCATTTACAGGGAAGGGCACCGGGGAGCTGTTTTTT.

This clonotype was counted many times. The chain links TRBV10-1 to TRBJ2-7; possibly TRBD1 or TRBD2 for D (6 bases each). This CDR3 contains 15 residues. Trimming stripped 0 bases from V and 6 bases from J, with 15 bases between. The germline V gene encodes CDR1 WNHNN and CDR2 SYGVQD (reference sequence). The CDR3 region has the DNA TGCGCCAGCAGTGAGTCGGGGGGCTTGGGGGGCGAGCAGTACTTC. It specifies CASSESGGLGGEQYF.

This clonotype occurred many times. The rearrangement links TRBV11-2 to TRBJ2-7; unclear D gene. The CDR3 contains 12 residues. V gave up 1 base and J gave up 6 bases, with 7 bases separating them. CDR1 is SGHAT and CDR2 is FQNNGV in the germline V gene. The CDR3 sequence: CASSLGPTEQYF. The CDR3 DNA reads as TGTGCCAGCAGCTTAGGACCTACCGAGCAGTACTTC.

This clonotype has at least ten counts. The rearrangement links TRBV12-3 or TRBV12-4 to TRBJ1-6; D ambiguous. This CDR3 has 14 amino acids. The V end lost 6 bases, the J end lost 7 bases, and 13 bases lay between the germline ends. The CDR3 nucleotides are TGTGCCAGCAGCCGACGGACCAAGAATTCACCCCTCCACTTT. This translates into CASSRRTKNSPLHF.

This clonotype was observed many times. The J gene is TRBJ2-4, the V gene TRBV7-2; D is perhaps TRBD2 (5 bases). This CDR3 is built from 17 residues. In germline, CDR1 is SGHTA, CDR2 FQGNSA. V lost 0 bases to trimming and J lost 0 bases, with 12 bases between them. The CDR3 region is CASSLAGSGLAKNIQYF. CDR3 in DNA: TGTGCCAGCAGCTTAGCGGGGTCTGGACTAGCCAAAAACATTCAGTACTTC.

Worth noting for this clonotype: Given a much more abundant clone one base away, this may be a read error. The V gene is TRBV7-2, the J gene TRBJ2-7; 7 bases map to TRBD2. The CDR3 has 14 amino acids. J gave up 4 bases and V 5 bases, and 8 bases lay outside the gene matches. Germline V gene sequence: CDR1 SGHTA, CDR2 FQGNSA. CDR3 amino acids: CASSPGLEQYEQYF. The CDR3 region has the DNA TGTGCCAGCAGCCCCGGACTAGAGCAGTACGAGCAGTACTTC.